Listed here are 10 T cell receptor beta chains from one sample, sequenced in a study of blood T cell repertoires in COVID-19. The assay was immunoSEQ multiplex PCR, and TCRdb's table has in-frame clones only and misses some. The data show more than 85,000 clones, 85% to 90% seen once. Specimen: peripheral blood. The receptors derive from a human donor in a cohort sampled during active COVID-19.

The CDR3 DNA follows: TGTGCCAGCAGCTATCGGACAGGGCCAAATTCACCCCTCCACTTT. The encoded protein is CASSYRTGPNSPLHF. V is TRBV7-3 and J is TRBJ1-6; 8 bases match TRBD1. Germline V lookup: CDR1 SGHTA, CDR2 FQGTGA. Losses at the gene ends were 4 bases for V and 7 bases for J; bases not matched to a gene: 6. The CDR3 sequence is 15 residues long. Full variable domain (missing parts from reference TRBV7-3 and TRBJ1-6): GAGVSQTPSNKVTEKGKYVELRCDPISGHTALYWYRQSLGQGPEFLIYFQGTGAADDSGLPNDRFFAVRPEGSVSTLKIQRTERGDSAVYLCASSYRTGPNSPLHFGNGTRLTVT.

V usage is TRBV10-2 and J usage is TRBJ2-1; tentatively, D is TRBD1 (5 bases). The ends were cut back, 6 bases at V and 9 bases at J, with 12 bases in the middle. CDR1 WSHSY and CDR2 SAAADI come from the germline V gene. The CDR3 runs to 12 residues. CDR3 loop: CASRARESEQFF. The DNA of the CDR3 is TGCGCCAGCAGGGCCAGGGAAAGTGAGCAGTTCTTC.

This clone turned up a few times. This sequence joins TRBV3-1 (or the pseudogene TRBV3-2) and TRBJ1-2; TRBD1 matches at 7 bases. The ends lost 5 bases at V and 7 bases at J; junction bases unmatched: 4. This CDR3 contains 12 residues. Germline CDR1 and CDR2: LGHDT and YNNKEL (reference sequence). CDR3 bases: TGTGCCAGCAGCGTGACAGGGCTTGGCTACACCTTC. It specifies CASSVTGLGYTF.

CDR3 coding DNA: TGCAGCGTTGAAATCGTGGGGAGAGAAGCTTTCTTT. Translated, it gives CSVEIVGREAFF. The chain combines TRBV29-1 with TRBJ1-1; D gene uncertain. In germline, CDR1 is SQVTM, CDR2 ANQGSEA. Between the trimmed V and J ends, which lost 2 bases and 8 bases, there was a span of 12 bases. The CDR3 length is 12 residues.

The chain couples TRBV27 to TRBJ2-5, with TRBD1 matching 9 bases. Trimming cost V 5 bases and J 4 bases; bases outside gene matches: 8. Germline V gives CDR1 MNHEY, CDR2 SMNVEV (reference sequence). The CDR3 runs 15 residues. The CDR3 sequence is CASSKGQGWLETQYF. CDR3 DNA sequence: TGTGCCAGCAGTAAGGGACAGGGATGGTTAGAGACCCAGTACTTC.

The chain couples TRBV14 to TRBJ1-1; TRBD1 aligns across 7 bases. Germline V gene sequence: CDR1 SGHDN, CDR2 FVKESK. V lost 1 base to trimming and J lost 1 base; unmatched junction nucleotides: 3. This CDR3 has 15 residues. This chain's CDR3 is CASSQVTGRNTEAFF. CDR3 sequence (DNA): TGTGCCAGCAGCCAAGTGACAGGGAGGAACACTGAAGCTTTCTTT.

The gene calls are TRBV11-3 and TRBJ2-3; D might be TRBD2 (6 bases). The germline V and J ends were trimmed by 4 bases and 2 bases, with 10 bases remaining between them. The germline gives CDR1 SGHNT, CDR2 YENEEA. There are 14 residues in the CDR3. The CDR3 loop is CASSSGTATDTQYF. The CDR3 DNA reads TGTGCCAGCAGCTCCGGGACTGCCACAGATACGCAGTATTTT.

The chain is built from TRBV28 and TRBJ2-5; D is perhaps TRBD2 (6 bases). The CDR3 is 14 amino acids. Germline CDR1 reads MDHEN; CDR2 reads SYDVKM. V was trimmed by 3 bases and J by 5 bases, leaving 13 bases between them. CDR3 in amino acids: CASSLGGPGETQYF. The CDR3 DNA reads TGTGCCAGCAGTTTGGGGGGACCGGGGGAGACCCAGTACTTC.

V gene TRBV10-3 combines with J gene TRBJ1-2, with D possibly TRBD1 on 6 matching bases. V was shortened by 2 bases and J by 8 bases, with 12 bases between the two germline ends. CDR3 length equals 13 residues. Per the germline V gene, CDR1 is ENHRY and CDR2 is SYGVKD. CDR3 loop: CAISEDRSGGYTF. The CDR3 DNA reads TGTGCCATCAGTGAGGACAGGTCTGGCGGCTACACCTTC.

V gene TRBV19 combines with J gene TRBJ1-5; D may be TRBD1 (6 bases). The germline CDR1 and CDR2 sequences are LNHDA and SQIVND (reference sequence). Trimming pared 4 bases from V and 7 bases from J, leaving 14 bases between. CDR3 length equals 14 residues. The CDR3 spells CASSNRDIRQPQHF. DNA of the CDR3: TGTGCCAGTAGTAATCGGGACATACGGCAGCCCCAGCATTTT.